Shown below are 14 T cell receptor beta chains from a single sample sequenced in a study of CD8 T cells in ankylosing spondylitis. TCRdb called the 5' RACE reads again in MiXCR, with one record for every CDR3 protein. The table lists under 250,000 distinct CDR3 sequences, around 32% of them singletons. The specimen was blood, either unsorted or a sorted T cell fraction (not recorded which). The source is a male donor with ankylosing spondylitis or in good health (not recorded which).

This clonotype was seen once. The genes are TRBV7-2 and TRBJ1-2; no firm D call. The V gene's germline CDR1 is SGHTA and CDR2 FQGNSA. This CDR3 is 13 amino acids long. V was shortened by 1 base and J by 5 bases, with 8 bases between the two germline ends. CDR3 residues: CASSLVAEYGYTF. CDR3 in DNA: TGTGCCAGCAGCTTAGTGGCAGAATATGGCTACACCTTC. The full variable domain, in which reference TRBV7-2 and TRBJ1-2 provide the parts outside the CDR3, is GAGVSQSPSNKVTEKGKDVELRCDPISGHTALYWYRQSLGQGLEFLIYFQGNSAPDKSGLPSDRFSAERTGGSVSTLTIQRTQQEDSAVYLCASSLVAEYGYTFGSGTRLTVV.

V and J are TRBV28 and TRBJ1-5, with D uncertain. Looked up from germline, CDR1 is MDHEN and CDR2 is SYDVKM. V was pared by 3 bases and J by 0 bases, with 6 bases between. This CDR3 is 14 amino acids long. The CDR3 is CASSFQDSNQPQHF. CDR3 coding DNA: TGTGCCAGCAGTTTTCAGGATAGCAATCAGCCCCAGCATTTT.

This rearrangement joins TRBV2 to TRBJ2-3, with a possible D match to TRBD2 (7 bases). This CDR3 has 19 residues. The V and J ends lost 5 bases and 4 bases respectively, with 28 bases between them. Germline V lookup: CDR1 SNHLY, CDR2 FYNNEI. The CDR3: CASSPRAGMRSGGSDTQYF. The CDR3 DNA reads as TGTGCCAGCAGTCCCCGGGCGGGGATGAGATCGGGGGGCTCAGATACGCAGTATTTT. Full variable domain (remainder filled in from reference TRBV2 and TRBJ2-3): EPEVTQTPSHQVTQMGQEVILRCVPISNHLYFYWYRQILGQKVEFLVSFYNNEISEKSEIFDDQFSVERPDGSNFTLKIRSTKLEDSAMYFCASSPRAGMRSGGSDTQYFGPGTRLTVL.

The CDR3 is CSAHIYVGETQYF. The CDR3, as DNA: TGCAGTGCACACATTTACGTGGGAGAGACCCAGTACTTC. The chain has TRBV20-1 and TRBJ2-5; D is undetermined. V was shortened by 6 bases and J by 4 bases, with 15 bases between the two germline ends. CDR1 is DFQATT and CDR2 is SNEGSKA in the germline V gene (reference sequence). The CDR3 spans 13 residues.

V and J are TRBV10-3 and TRBJ2-7; D is unresolved. The CDR3 runs to 12 residues. V was shortened by 8 bases and J by 0 bases, with 8 bases between the two germline ends. Looked up from germline, CDR1 is ENHRY and CDR2 is SYGVKD. The CDR3 DNA sequence: TGTGCCATCGGAGACAACTCCTACGAGCAGTACTTC. The encoded protein is CAIGDNSYEQYF.

The V call is TRBV12-3 or TRBV12-4, the J call TRBJ2-2; D unclear. The CDR3 is 15 amino acids. V lost 2 bases to trimming and J lost 0 bases, with 7 bases between them. The DNA of the CDR3 is TGTGCCAGCAGTTTATCCGCTCCGAACACCGGGGAGCTGTTTTTT. Protein product: CASSLSAPNTGELFF.

The chain links TRBV5-5 to TRBJ2-7; TRBD2 matches 13 bases. Germline V lookup: CDR1 SGHKS, CDR2 YYEKEE (reference sequence). V gave up 3 bases and J gave up 3 bases; unmatched junction bases: 9. This CDR3 spans 17 amino acids. CDR3 region: CASSSQGGLAGLYEQYF. CDR3 coding DNA: TGTGCCAGCAGCTCCCAAGGGGGACTAGCGGGGCTCTACGAGCAGTACTTC.

This clonotype showed up just a few times. This sequence joins TRBV6-1 and TRBJ2-4, with D maybe TRBD1 (6 bases). Germline V gene lookup returns CDR1 MNHNS and CDR2 SASEGT. CDR3 size: 16 residues. V shed 6 bases and J shed 1 base, with 16 bases lying between them. CDR3 amino acids: CASSDTGNPAKNIQYF. Written as DNA, the CDR3 is TGTGCCAGCAGCGATACAGGGAACCCGGCCAAAAACATTCAGTACTTC.

This clonotype was counted only a few times. The chain joins TRBV20-1 to TRBJ2-7; 11 bases line up with TRBD2. The CDR3 covers 14 residues. V was clipped by 5 bases and J by 6 bases; unmatched bases: 9. In germline, CDR1 is DFQATT, CDR2 SNEGSKA (reference sequence). CDR3 sequence: CSAVALLAGGEQYF. CDR3 DNA sequence: TGCAGTGCTGTGGCCCTGCTAGCGGGGGGCGAGCAGTACTTC.

This chain joins TRBV12-3 or TRBV12-4 and TRBJ1-4; D not certain. This CDR3 has 14 residues. V lost 2 bases and J lost 6, with 10 bases in between. The chain's CDR3 is CASSLRPTDEKLFF. The CDR3, as DNA: TGTGCCAGCAGTTTAAGGCCGACGGATGAAAAACTGTTTTTT.

The chain uses TRBV20-1 and TRBJ2-1, with D maybe TRBD2 (6 bases). The CDR3 runs to 13 residues. Germline lookup yields CDR1 DFQATT and CDR2 SNEGSKA (reference sequence). Trimming cost V 3 bases and J 12 bases, with 18 bases left between them. In nucleotides, the CDR3 is TGCAGTGCTAGGAATTGGCGGGGAATTGCGCAGTTCTTC. Translated, it gives CSARNWRGIAQFF.

CDR3 region: CASTKGRSGNTIYF. CDR3 bases: TGTGCCAGCACCAAGGGGAGATCTGGAAACACCATATATTTT. The gene calls are TRBV6-1 and TRBJ1-3; possible D gene TRBD1, 5 bases. V gave up 7 bases and J gave up 1 base, with 11 bases separating them. Germline V gene sequence: CDR1 MNHNS, CDR2 SASEGT. This CDR3 comprises 14 residues.

The chain employs TRBV3-1 and TRBJ1-1, with D unclear. Trimming cost V 0 bases and J 6 bases, with 17 bases left between them. Germline V lookup: CDR1 LGHDT, CDR2 YNNKEL (reference sequence). The CDR3 is 16 residues long. DNA of the CDR3: TGTGCCAGCAGCCAAGATGGAGAGGGCGCACTATCTGAAGCTTTCTTT. It translates to CASSQDGEGALSEAFF.

This clonotype was observed at least ten times. The chain is built from TRBV20-1 and TRBJ2-7; TRBD1 matches at 7 bases. With V trimmed by 6 bases and J by 4 bases, 9 bases remained unmatched. CDR1 and CDR2 from the germline V gene are DFQATT and SNEGSKA (reference sequence). The CDR3 is 13 residues long. The CDR3: CSARDRPTYEQYF. The CDR3 coding sequence is TGCAGTGCAAGGGACAGACCAACATACGAGCAGTACTTC.